This T cell receptor beta chain was observed in a study of molecular identifiers for immune sequencing clone quantification. About the study: Naive CD8 cell RNA, from roughly 20,000 or 100,000 cells, was split five ways in replicates, with four sequenced.

Each library that profiled naive CD8 cells came from roughly 20,000 to 1,000,000 sorted cells with 10%, 30% or 50% RNA. Study-level results: Clones exceeding 20 RNA copies carried over 97% of effector molecules but under 1% of naive-cell molecules.

This clonotype came up many times. The antigen is not known. From germline, CDR1 is MGHRA and CDR2 YSYEKL. CDR3 length: 16 amino acids. Unmatched junction bases numbered 7, after V lost 4 bases and J lost 0 bases. Bulk TCR libraries were made with methods that had been previously described and with listed TCR primers. TCRdb re-derived calls from the PCR reads in MiXCR, one entry per CDR3 protein. The table lists some 40,000 distinct CDR3 sequences, more than 20% of them singletons. This TCR derives from a human donor in good health. Some libraries in this study had Jurkat cell RNA spiked in. The specimen sequenced was naive CD8+ T cells from blood, with Jurkat cell RNA spiked in. The sample's subset: FACS-sorted CD8+CD4-CCR7+CD45RA+ naive T cells. This chain connects TRBV4-1 to TRBJ2-3; TRBD2 agrees at 7 bases. CDR3 DNA: TGCGCCAGCAGCCGAATAACTAGCGCCAGCACAGATACGCAGTATTTT. Its translation: CASSRITSASTDTQYF.